This passage covers 21 T cell receptor delta chains from one sample sequenced in a study of γδ T cells in repeated Plasmodium falciparum infection (dated by TCRdb to the early 2020s). The library relied on multiplex PCR. The data were produced on an Illumina MiSeq. Via CATT, TCRdb reprocessed the public reads, and rows with identical DNA were then joined. This sample has roughly 50,000 delta-chain clones in its table, and 1.5% to 2% of those were observed once. Of the sample, over 7.5% is held by the ten largest clones. Vgamma9/Vdelta2+ and Vdelta2-negative gammadelta T cell populations were flow-sorted from peripheral blood mononuclear cells for bulk TCR repertoire analysis. The material sequenced was gamma-delta T cells from blood. Receptors originate from a pool of human donors (malaria-infected and uninfected, not separated).

To note about this clone: A far larger clone lies a single base away; this is likely a read error. Within the sample, other DNA sequences also encode this same CDR3. The genes are TRDV1 and TRDJ1, with D possibly matching TRDD2 (6 bases). The J gene, left out of TCRdb, was set here by checking the DNA against germline. CDR1 TSWWSYY and CDR2 QGS come from the germline V gene. The CDR3 is 16 amino acids. CDR3 sequence reads: CALGRRGISSSDKLIF. Here the CDR3 DNA reads TGTGCCCTTGGGCGCCGAGGGATTTCTTCCTCCGATAAACTCATCTTT.

A note on this clone: For this DNA, TCRdb reports the protein of a much larger clone, which diverges at residue 3, most likely from a read error; the protein presented here is translated directly from the DNA. J is TRDJ1 and V is TRDV2, with 8 bases that match TRDD3. Here the J gene was assigned by germline matching of the DNA, as TCRdb has none. Looked up from germline, CDR1 is GEAIGNYY and CDR2 is EKD. The CDR3 loop spans 17 amino acids. CDR3 residues: CAGDRVLGGYQTDKLIF. The CDR3 nucleotides are TGTGCCGGTGACCGGGTACTGGGGGGGTACCAAACCGATAAACTCATCTTT.

Details on this clone: A far larger clone is off by one base, so a read error is likely. Other DNA sequences from this sample encode an identical CDR3 as well. The V gene reported is TRDV1; the J gene is uncalled; the table names TRDD3, a call not compared with the DNA. Germline V gene data show CDR1 as TSWWSYY and CDR2 as QGS. The CDR3 has 22 amino acids. The CDR3 DNA sequence: TGTGCTCTTGGGGAACCCGTGAGGTCTTCCTACTGGGGGATAAAGGTGGCCGATAAGCTCATCTTT. Amino acid sequence: CALGEPVRSSYWGIKVADKLIF.

Turning to this clone: The protein recorded in TCRdb matches a much larger clone and deviates from this DNA's translation at residues 12 and 13, suggesting a read error; the protein here is obtained by translating the DNA. V gene TRDV1 combines with J gene TRDJ1; D is perhaps TRDD3 (6 bases). No J gene is reported in TCRdb; it was inferred here by comparing the DNA with germline. Germline loops: CDR1 TSWWSYY, CDR2 QGS. Trimming left V 2 bases short and J 2 bases short, with 21 bases between. The CDR3 runs 18 residues. The CDR3 sequence: CALGESRVRLGMTDKLIF. DNA for the CDR3: TGTGCTCTTGGGGAAAGTCGGGTACGTTTGGGGATGACCGATAAACTCATCTTT.

This clone is classed as medium-sized. The rearrangement uses TRDV1 and TRDJ1; perhaps TRDD3 as D (7 bases). CDR3 size: 18 residues. V gave up 2 bases and J gave up 7 bases, with 26 bases separating them. Germline V gene lookup returns CDR1 TSWWSYY and CDR2 QGS. This chain's CDR3 is CALGEGPSAPGDRGKLIF. DNA of the CDR3: TGTGCTCTTGGGGAAGGGCCTTCCGCCCCCGGGGATAGGGGTAAACTCATCTTT.

This clone was detected many times. The protein TCRdb gives is from a much larger clone and does not agree with this DNA's translation at residue 9, likely a read error; the protein shown here comes from the DNA. J is TRDJ1 and V is TRDV1, with 8 bases matching TRDD3. The CDR3 runs to 21 residues. V was pared by 1 base and J by 2 bases, with 21 bases of the junction left unmatched. Germline values: CDR1 TSWWSYY, CDR2 QGS. The DNA of the CDR3 is TGTGCTCTTGGGGAACATATGGCGGTCTACTGGGGGGCCCGGTGGACCGATAAACTCATCTTT. As protein: CALGEHMAVYWGARWTDKLIF.

This clone was recorded a few times. Given a far larger clone just one base away, this is likely a sequencing read error. Other DNA sequences of this sample code for an identical CDR3. The gene calls are TRDV1 and TRDJ1; TRDD2 might be the D (6 bases). Trimming pared 2 bases from V and 0 bases from J, leaving 25 bases between. From germline, CDR1 is TSWWSYY and CDR2 QGS. The CDR3 is 20 amino acids. CDR3 in amino acids: CALGESYAPFGLLYTDKLIF. Written as DNA, the CDR3 is TGTGCTCTTGGGGAATCCTACGCTCCCTTCGGACTGCTGTACACCGATAAACTCATCTTT.

This clone was counted between two and nine times. The TCRdb protein, from a much larger clone, departs from this DNA's translation at residue 4, likely by read error; the protein shown derives from the DNA. The chain uses TRDV2 and TRDJ1, with 7 bases fitting TRDD3. The CDR3 is 16 amino acids. CDR1 and CDR2 (germline): GEAIGNYY, EKD. In DNA form, the CDR3 reads TGTGCCTGTGGCACCGCGGGGGATCGTGGCACCGATAAACTCATCTTT. Translating it yields CACGTAGDRGTDKLIF.

This clone has at least ten counts. At one of its ends the junction is not consistent with the germline gene, which may arise from a read error. V usage is TRDV1 and J usage is TRDJ1; D unclear. CDR3 size: 20 residues. Germline lookup yields CDR1 TSWWSYY and CDR2 QGS. The CDR3 loop is CALREPPPLLFGHSPDKLIF. The CDR3 DNA reads TGTGCTCTTAGGGAACCCCCCCCTTTACTATTCGGTCATTCCCCTGATAAACTCATCTTT.

With respect to this clone: A read error likely explains why the TCRdb protein, taken from a much larger clone, differs from this DNA's translation at residue 7; the protein shown is translated from the DNA. The chain carries TRDV1 and TRDJ1; 8 bases line up with TRDD3. The germline V gene has CDR1 TSWWSYY and CDR2 QGS. The CDR3 totals 16 residues. The V segment lost 7 bases and the J segment 0 bases; nucleotides outside the gene matches: 10. The CDR3, as DNA: TGTGCTCTTGTGGGTACTTGGGGATACAACACCGATAAACTCATCTTT. Translation: CALVGTWGYNTDKLIF.

This clone was found many times. TCRdb lists the protein of a much larger clone for this DNA, which differs at residue 5, so this is likely a read error; the protein given here is translated from the DNA itself. The J gene is TRDJ1, the V gene TRDV1; 7 bases match TRDD3. Here the J gene came from matching the DNA to germline, since TCRdb omits it. CDR3 length: 17 amino acids. V shed 2 bases and J 0 bases; nucleotides not matched to a gene: 9. Germline CDR1 is TSWWSYY and CDR2 is QGS. The CDR3 DNA sequence: TGTGCTCTTGGGGAAATAGGGGGGGATCTGTACACCGATAAACTCATCTTT. Translating it yields CALGEIGGDLYTDKLIF.

This clone is categorized as medium-sized. The identical CDR3 is also encoded by other nucleotide sequences in the sample. The V gene is TRDV1, the J gene TRDJ1; D is unclear. V was trimmed by 4 bases and J by 2 bases, leaving 26 bases between them. Germline V gene data show CDR1 as TSWWSYY and CDR2 as QGS. CDR3 length equals 19 residues. CDR3 protein: CALGGPQGVPRLGTDKLIF. The CDR3 DNA follows: TGTGCTCTTGGGGGACCACAAGGGGTGCCCCGTCTTGGAACCGATAAACTCATCTTT.

The table lists this clone with a few counts. This DNA's translation and the protein TCRdb lists, from a much larger clone, do not match at residue 12, likely due to a read error; the protein shown is translated from the DNA. V gene TRDV1 combines with J gene TRDJ1, with D unresolved. TCRdb records no J gene; here it was assigned by comparing the DNA to germline. CDR1 is TSWWSYY, CDR2 QGS, per germline. This CDR3 has 16 residues. The CDR3 reads CALGEREVWDTNKLIF. Here the CDR3 DNA reads TGTGCTCTTGGGGAACGGGAGGTTTGGGACACCAATAAACTCATCTTT.

This clone was picked up many times. The rearrangement joins TRDV2 to TRDJ1; 9 nucleotides agree with TRDD2. Losses at the gene ends were 0 bases for V and 0 bases for J; bases not matched to a gene: 16. The germline gives CDR1 GEAIGNYY, CDR2 EKD. This CDR3 is 20 amino acids long. As DNA, the CDR3 is TGTGCCTGTGACACCGTACCTTCCTACCGCAATTGGGGGAACACCGATAAACTCATCTTT. Its translation: CACDTVPSYRNWGNTDKLIF.

This clone was observed a few times. The protein given by TCRdb reflects a much larger clone and differs at residue 4 from this DNA's translation, likely from a read error; the protein shown is the DNA's translation. The CDR3 nucleotides are TGTGCCTGTGGCACGTTACTGGGGGATACGTACATCGATAAACTCATCTTT. It translates to CACGTLLGDTYIDKLIF. V is TRDV2 and J is TRDJ1; 13 positions agree with TRDD3. As TCRdb names no J gene, one was assigned here on the basis of a DNA match to germline. The CDR3 has 17 residues. Germline values: CDR1 GEAIGNYY, CDR2 EKD. The ends lost 5 bases at V and 4 bases at J; junction bases unmatched: 12.

Details on this clone: It is likely a read error: a sequence one base away is far more abundant. The same CDR3 is also encoded by other DNA sequences in this sample. V is TRDV1 and J is TRDJ1; D unclear. No J gene is reported in TCRdb; it was inferred here by comparing the DNA with germline. Germline CDR1 and CDR2: TSWWSYY and QGS. The CDR3 covers 17 residues. The CDR3 here is CALGELNPDPNTDKLIF. CDR3 coding DNA: TGTGCTCTTGGGGAACTTAACCCCGACCCCAACACCGACAAACTCATCTTT.

In this sample, this clone turned up a few times. With only one base between it and a far larger clone, this is likely a read error. Distinct nucleotide sequences in the sample also encode this CDR3. The rearrangement links TRDV2 to TRDJ1, with 8 bases that match TRDD3. The J gene was not available in TCRdb and was assigned here by matching the DNA to germline segments. The CDR3 is 18 amino acids. The junction had 17 bases not matched to a gene; V was cut back by 1 base and J by 5 bases. Germline V CDR1 and CDR2: GEAIGNYY, EKD. The CDR3 coding sequence is TGTGCCTGTGACACGGTAGGAGGTACCTGGGGGAAAACAGATAAACTCATCTTT. Protein sequence: CACDTVGGTWGKTDKLIF.

This clone turned up a few times. The mismatch at residue 21 between this DNA's translation and the TCRdb protein of a much larger clone likely reflects a read error; the protein shown is translated from the DNA. The chain is built from TRDV1 and TRDJ1, with D possibly matching TRDD3 (5 bases). Germline V gene data show CDR1 as TSWWSYY and CDR2 as QGS. The CDR3 covers 25 residues. The CDR3 DNA reads TGTGCTCTTGGGGAACTAGGCAGGCTCGGCTACTCTAGCTCATCCGGGGGGCAGTACACCGGTAAACTCATCTTT. Amino acid sequence: CALGELGRLGYSSSSGGQYTGKLIF.

This clone appeared many times. A far larger clone is a single base away, which makes a read error likely. At the DNA level, this CDR3 is encoded by other sequences in the same sample as well. The V call is TRDV2, the J call TRDJ1; 8 nucleotides align to TRDD3. TCRdb gives no J gene; it was assigned here by matching the DNA to germline. Germline CDR1 and CDR2: GEAIGNYY and EKD. This CDR3 has 15 amino acids. CDR3 loop: CACVGLGDNTDKLIF. The DNA for the CDR3 is TGCGCCTGTGTAGGTCTGGGGGACAACACCGATAAACTCATCTTT.

Note on this clone: The protein held in TCRdb is that of a much larger clone and does not match this DNA's translation at residue 8, likely because of a read error; the protein shown is translated from the DNA. In DNA, the CDR3 is TGTGCTCTGTGGGTCCTTCCCGCGATAATAACTGGGGGATACGCAACTGATAAACTCATCTTT. Translated: CALWVLPAIITGGYATDKLIF. V gene TRDV1 combines with J gene TRDJ1, with 13 bases lining up with TRDD3. Germline trimming cut 9 bases from V and 5 bases from J; bases unmatched to any gene: 27. The CDR3 runs to 21 residues. In germline, CDR1 is TSWWSYY, CDR2 QGS.

The chain links TRDV1 to TRDJ1, with 13 bases lining up with TRDD3. Matching the DNA to germline supplied the J gene, which TCRdb does not give. V dropped 3 bases and J dropped 0; count of bases not matched to a gene: 31. Germline V gene lookup returns CDR1 TSWWSYY and CDR2 QGS. This CDR3 contains 26 residues. The CDR3 DNA reads TGTGCTCTTGGGGATCACGAGATCTTCCGTTCCCTTGTACTGGGGGATACGCGCGCACACACCGATAAACTCATCTTT. Translation: CALGDHEIFRSLVLGDTRAHTDKLIF.